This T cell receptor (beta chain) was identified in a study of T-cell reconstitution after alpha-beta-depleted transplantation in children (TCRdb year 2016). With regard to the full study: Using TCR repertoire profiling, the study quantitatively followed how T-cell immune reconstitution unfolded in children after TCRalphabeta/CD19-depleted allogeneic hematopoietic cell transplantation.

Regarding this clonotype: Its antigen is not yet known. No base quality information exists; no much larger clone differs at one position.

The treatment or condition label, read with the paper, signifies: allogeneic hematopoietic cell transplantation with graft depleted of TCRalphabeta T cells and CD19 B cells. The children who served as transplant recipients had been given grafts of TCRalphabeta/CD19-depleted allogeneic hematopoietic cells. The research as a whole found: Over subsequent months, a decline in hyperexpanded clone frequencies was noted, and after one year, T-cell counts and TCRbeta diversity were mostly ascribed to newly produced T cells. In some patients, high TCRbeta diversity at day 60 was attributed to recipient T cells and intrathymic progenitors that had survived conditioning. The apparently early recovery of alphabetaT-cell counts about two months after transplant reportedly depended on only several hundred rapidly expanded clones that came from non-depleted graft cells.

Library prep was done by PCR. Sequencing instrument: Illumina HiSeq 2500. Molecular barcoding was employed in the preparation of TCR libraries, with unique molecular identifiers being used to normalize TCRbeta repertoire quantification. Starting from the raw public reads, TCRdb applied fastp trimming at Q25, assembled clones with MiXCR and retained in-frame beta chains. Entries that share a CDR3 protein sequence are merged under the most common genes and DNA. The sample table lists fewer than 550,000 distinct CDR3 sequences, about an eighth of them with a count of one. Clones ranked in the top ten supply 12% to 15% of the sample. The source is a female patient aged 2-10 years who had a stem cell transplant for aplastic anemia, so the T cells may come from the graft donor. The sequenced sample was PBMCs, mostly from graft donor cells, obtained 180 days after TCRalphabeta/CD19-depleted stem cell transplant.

The CDR3 here reads CASSLWGVSNEKLFF. The DNA is TGTGCCAGCAGTTTGTGGGGGGTATCTAATGAAAAACTGTTTTTT. The sequence is built from TRBV12-3 or TRBV12-4 and TRBJ1-4, and TRBD1 may be the D gene, going by 5 matching bases. V and J lose 3 bases and 3 bases, and a span of 11 bases separates them. Spanning cysteine to phenylalanine, the CDR3 consists of 15 amino acids. The kept DNA is CDR3 alone, 45 bases in frame from the first base.